Each of the 3 T cell receptor beta chains below was sequenced from the same sample in a study of blood T cell repertoires in COVID-19. Sequencing was performed with immunoSEQ multiplex PCR; in TCRdb, only in-frame clones are kept and a portion is missing. The sample yields about 30,000 clones, around 88% seen once. Sequenced input: peripheral blood. These receptors came from a human donor in a cohort sampled during active COVID-19.

The chain recombines TRBV4-1 with TRBJ1-2, with D unresolved. From germline, CDR1 is MGHRA and CDR2 YSYEKL. With 0 bases removed from V and 8 bases from J, the gap between germline ends came to 16 bases. CDR3 length: 15 residues. DNA for the CDR3: TGCGCCAGCAGCCAAGATGGCGTGAGGCGGCGGGGCTACACCTTC. Encoded protein: CASSQDGVRRRGYTF.

In the case of this clone: Other DNA sequences in this specimen translate into the identical CDR3. This sequence joins TRBV5-1 and TRBJ2-1; possibly TRBD1 for D (5 bases). Germline CDR1 and CDR2: SGHRS and YFSETQ. Between the trimmed V and J ends, which lost 0 bases and 2 bases, there was a span of 9 bases. The CDR3 extends over 15 amino acids. CDR3 coding DNA: TGCGCCAGCAGCTTGGACCAGGGTCCCTACAATGAGCAGTTCTTC. Protein: CASSLDQGPYNEQFF.

CDR3 residues: CASTLGGGRETQYF. CDR3 bases: TGTGCCAGCACCCTAGGGGGGGGTCGAGAGACCCAGTACTTC. The rearrangement joins TRBV2 to TRBJ2-5, with D perhaps TRBD2 (7 bases). The germline V and J ends were trimmed by 7 bases and 4 bases, with 16 bases remaining between them. The CDR3 extends over 14 amino acids. CDR1 is SNHLY, CDR2 FYNNEI, per germline. Filled out from reference TRBV2 and TRBJ2-5, the complete variable domain reads EPEVTQTPSHQVTQMGQEVILRCVPISNHLYFYWYRQILGQKVEFLVSFYNNEISEKSEIFDDQFSVERPDGSNFTLKIRSTKLEDSAMYFCASTLGGGRETQYFGPGTRLLVL.